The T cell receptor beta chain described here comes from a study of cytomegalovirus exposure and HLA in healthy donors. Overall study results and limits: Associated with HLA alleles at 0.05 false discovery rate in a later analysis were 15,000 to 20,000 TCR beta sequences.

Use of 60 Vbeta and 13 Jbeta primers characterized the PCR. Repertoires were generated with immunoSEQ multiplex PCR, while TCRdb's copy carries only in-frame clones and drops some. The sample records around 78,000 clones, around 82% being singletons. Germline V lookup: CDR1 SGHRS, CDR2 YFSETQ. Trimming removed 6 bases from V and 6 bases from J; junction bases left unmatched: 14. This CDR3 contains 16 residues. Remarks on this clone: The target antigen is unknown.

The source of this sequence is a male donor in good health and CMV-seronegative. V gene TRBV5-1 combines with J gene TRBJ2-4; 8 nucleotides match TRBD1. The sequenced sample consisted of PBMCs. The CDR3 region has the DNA TGCGCCAGCACCTTAGGGGCGGGACAGGCCTTAAACATTCAGTACTTC. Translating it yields CASTLGAGQALNIQYF.